A selection of T cell receptor beta chains follows, all from one sample in a study of T cell changes during pregnancy in multiple sclerosis. Assay: immunoSEQ multiplex PCR; the TCRdb copy retains only in-frame clones and omits some. Counted here are 30,000 to 35,000 clones, 85% to 90% occurring once; the ten biggest clones make up less than 9%. The sample was CD8+ T cells from peripheral blood mononuclear cells, taken before pregnancy. The origin of the receptors is a female donor with multiple sclerosis, enrolled in a pregnancy study. Each CDR3 is given with its conserved first and last residue. The D gene is left open where the match is weak. Size tells how often a clone was seen (once, few, many) or the class of an expanded clone, and some rows leave it out.

j_gene | abundance | v_gene | d_gene | len | CDR3aa | CDR3nt
TRBJ2-3 | . | TRBV19 | TRBD2 | 16 | CASSILSSGGTDTQYF | TGTGCCAGTAGTATACTTTCTAGCGGGGGGACAGATACGCAGTATTTT
TRBJ1-1 | . | TRBV6-6 | . | 11 | CASSYSILLVF | TGTGCCAGCAGTTACTCGATTCTATTGGTCTTT
TRBJ2-7 | . | TRBV27 | . | 13 | CASSLRQYYEQYF | TGTGCCAGCAGTTTACGACAGTACTACGAGCAGTACTTC
TRBJ2-1 | once | TRBV7-9 | . | 14 | CASGIQGILGEQFF | TGTGCCAGCGGGATACAGGGTATACTCGGTGAGCAGTTCTTC
TRBJ2-7 | . | TRBV29-1 | . | 13 | CSVGHRLGREQYF | TGCAGCGTTGGGCACAGGTTGGGGAGGGAGCAGTACTTC
TRBJ1-1 | . | TRBV11-2 | . | 15 | CASSLALGENTEAFF | TGTGCCAGCAGCTTAGCCCTCGGGGAAAACACTGAAGCTTTCTTT
TRBJ2-2 | once | TRBV11-2 | TRBD1 | 16 | CASSLTLTGAHGELFF | TGTGCCAGCAGCCTAACCTTGACAGGGGCCCACGGGGAGCTGTTTTTT
TRBJ1-5 | . | TRBV6-5 | TRBD1 | 13 | CASSMTGDQPQHF | TGTGCCAGCAGCATGACAGGGGATCAGCCCCAGCATTTT
TRBJ2-2 | . | TRBV2 | . | 16 | CATPRKGLTGTGELFF | TGTGCCACCCCCCGGAAGGGGCTTACGGGCACCGGGGAGCTGTTTTTT
TRBJ2-3 | . | TRBV10-3 | TRBD1 | 17 | CAISESVGTGASDTQYF | TGTGCCATCAGTGAGTCGGTAGGGACAGGGGCCTCAGATACGCAGTATTTT
TRBJ1-1 | . | TRBV5-1 | . | 12 | CASSFRGTEAFF | TGCGCCAGCAGCTTCAGAGGAACTGAAGCTTTCTTT
TRBJ2-1 | . | TRBV7-9 | . | 15 | CASSYRTAPYNEQFF | TGTGCCAGCAGCTATAGGACAGCCCCCTACAATGAGCAGTTCTTC
TRBJ1-2 | . | TRBV28 | . | 13 | CASSPGAPLGYTF | TGTGCCAGCAGCCCAGGGGCTCCCCTGGGCTACACCTTC
TRBJ1-5 | . | TRBV4-3 | . | 17 | CASSQDRGTGGNQPQHF | TGCGCCAGCAGCCAAGACAGGGGCACCGGGGGCAATCAGCCCCAGCATTTT
TRBJ1-5 | . | TRBV6-1 | . | 12 | CASSERRGIQHF | TGTGCCAGCAGTGAACGCCGGGGGATCCAACATTTT
TRBJ2-5 | . | TRBV5-4 | TRBD1 | 16 | CASSREDRGRPETQYF | TGTGCCAGCAGCAGAGAGGACAGGGGGCGCCCAGAGACCCAGTACTTC
TRBJ2-7 | . | TRBV9 | TRBD2 | 14 | CASSSGLADYEQYF | TGTGCCAGCAGCTCCGGACTAGCCGACTACGAGCAGTACTTC
TRBJ2-1 | . | TRBV4-1 | . | 15 | CASSQASGLYNEQFF | TGCGCCAGCAGCCAAGCGAGCGGACTCTACAATGAGCAGTTCTTC
TRBJ2-1 | . | TRBV30 | TRBD1 | 19 | CAWSVPGTGFRSTYNEQFF | TGTGCCTGGAGTGTACCCGGGACAGGGTTCCGTAGTACCTACAATGAGCAGTTCTTC
TRBJ2-3 | once | TRBV5-6 | . | 15 | CASSFIGTGTSTQYF | TGTGCCAGCAGCTTCATCGGTACAGGGACGAGTACGCAGTATTTT
TRBJ1-1 | few | TRBV5-6 | . | 13 | CASTQGGNTEAFF | TGTGCCAGCACCCAGGGAGGGAACACTGAAGCTTTCTTT
TRBJ1-1 | . | TRBV29-1 | . | 14 | CSVETGLPGTEAFF | TGCAGCGTTGAGACCGGACTCCCTGGCACTGAAGCTTTCTTT
TRBJ1-2 | . | TRBV30 | . | 12 | CAWSWGTRGYTF | TGTGCCTGGAGCTGGGGGACACGAGGCTACACCTTC
TRBJ2-1 | . | TRBV4-3 | TRBD2 | 16 | CASSSQLAGTYNEQFF | TGCGCCAGCAGCTCCCAACTAGCGGGTACCTACAATGAGCAGTTCTTC
TRBJ2-1 | . | TRBV11-2 | TRBD1 | 14 | CASSWDSSYNEQFF | TGTGCCAGCAGCTGGGACAGCTCCTACAATGAGCAGTTCTTC
TRBJ1-1 | . | TRBV7-9 | . | 16 | CASSPPGWGVNTEAFF | TGTGCCAGCAGCCCCCCCGGGTGGGGGGTAAACACTGAAGCTTTCTTT
TRBJ2-7 | . | TRBV7-9 | . | 15 | CASNGFGTSPYEQYF | TGTGCCAGCAACGGATTCGGGACATCCCCCTACGAGCAGTACTTC
TRBJ2-1 | . | TRBV7-2 | . | 15 | CASSPHGTPDNEQFF | TGTGCCAGCAGCCCCCACGGGACACCGGACAATGAGCAGTTCTTC
TRBJ1-6 | medium-sized | TRBV4-1 | . | 17 | CASSQDSTAGYNSPLHF | TGCGCCAGCAGCCAAGATTCCACGGCAGGGTATAATTCACCCCTCCACTTT
TRBJ1-1 | few | TRBV5-4 | TRBD1 | 15 | CASSLGDRGRVEAFF | TGTGCCAGCAGCTTGGGTGACAGGGGGCGAGTGGAGGCTTTCTTT
TRBJ2-3 | medium-sized | TRBV2 | TRBD1 | 14 | CASGGQGVTDTQYF | TGTGCCAGCGGGGGACAGGGTGTGACAGATACGCAGTATTTT
TRBJ2-7 | . | TRBV28 | . | 13 | CASSFRQNDEQYF | TGTGCCAGCAGTTTTAGACAGAACGACGAGCAGTACTTC
TRBJ1-2 | . | TRBV29-1 | . | 12 | CSVPTGRYGYTF | TGCAGCGTTCCTACAGGAAGATATGGCTACACCTTC
TRBJ2-1 | once | TRBV19 | . | 15 | CASSTRVSSRHEQFF | TGTGCCAGTAGTACCCGCGTGTCGTCCCGCCATGAGCAGTTCTTC
TRBJ2-2 | . | TRBV19 | TRBD1 | 15 | CASSTQGAWTGELFF | TGTGCCAGTAGTACGCAGGGGGCATGGACCGGGGAGCTGTTTTTT
TRBJ1-1 | . | TRBV19 | TRBD1 | 14 | CASSIKGGYTEAFF | TGTGCCAGTAGTATAAAAGGGGGCTACACTGAAGCTTTCTTT
TRBJ2-3 | . | TRBV6-4 | TRBD2 | 16 | CASSDSASGGTDTQYF | TGTGCCAGCAGTGACTCGGCTAGCGGGGGAACAGATACGCAGTATTTT
TRBJ2-1 | . | TRBV4-1 | . | 12 | CASSQDLRVAFF | TGCGCCAGCAGCCAAGATCTGCGGGTAGCTTTCTTC
TRBJ2-2 | . | TRBV9 | . | 14 | CASSVGGKAGELFF | TGTGCCAGCAGCGTAGGAGGGAAGGCCGGGGAGCTGTTTTTT
TRBJ1-1 | . | TRBV28 | . | 12 | CASSSQSHEAFF | TGTGCCAGCAGTTCACAGTCTCACGAAGCTTTCTTT
TRBJ2-6 | . | TRBV5-4 | TRBD1 | 17 | CASSLRTGGVGANVLTF | TGTGCCAGCAGCTTGAGGACAGGGGGCGTTGGGGCCAACGTCCTGACTTTC
TRBJ2-3 | . | TRBV27 | . | 13 | CASSPRPPNTQYF | TGTGCCAGCAGTCCGCGGCCCCCTAATACGCAGTATTTT
TRBJ1-2 | . | TRBV28 | . | 16 | CATPGEGYGANYGYTF | TGTGCCACCCCAGGGGAAGGGTATGGGGCTAACTATGGCTACACCTTC
TRBJ2-3 | . | TRBV29-1 | TRBD2 | 15 | CSVEWLAEFTDTQYF | TGCAGCGTTGAATGGCTAGCGGAATTCACAGATACGCAGTATTTT
TRBJ1-2 | . | TRBV6-5 | TRBD1 | 16 | CASSYFRAGGRGGYTF | TGTGCCAGCAGTTACTTTAGGGCAGGGGGTCGGGGAGGCTACACCTTC
TRBJ1-1 | . | TRBV19 | TRBD1 | 17 | CASSIGSAGGKNTEAFF | TGTGCCAGTAGTATAGGGTCGGCAGGGGGAAAGAACACTGAAGCTTTCTTT
TRBJ1-1 | . | TRBV19 | TRBD1 | 16 | CASSRDRDSEGTEAFF | TGTGCCAGTAGTAGGGACCGGGACAGCGAAGGAACTGAAGCTTTCTTT
TRBJ1-1 | . | TRBV30 | . | 13 | CAWSPRGGTEAFF | TGTGCCTGGAGCCCAAGGGGGGGAACTGAAGCTTTCTTT
TRBJ1-6 | once | TRBV28 | . | 15 | CASSSRQRHNSPLHF | TGTGCCAGCAGTTCCAGACAGAGGCATAATTCACCCCTCCACTTT
TRBJ2-7 | . | TRBV29-1 | . | 11 | CSVSVMSEQYF | TGCAGCGTTTCGGTCATGAGCGAGCAGTACTTC